The text below deals with one TCR beta chain. The sample comes from a study of cytomegalovirus exposure and HLA in healthy donors. V was trimmed by 6 bases and J by 1 base, leaving 13 bases between them. The CDR3 has 15 amino acids. Germline V gives CDR1 LNHDA, CDR2 SQIVND (reference sequence). The PCR used 60 Vbeta and 13 Jbeta primers. Some clones are missing from TCRdb's copy, which holds only in-frame ones; the method was immunoSEQ multiplex PCR. The sample lists about 200,000 clones, 82% occurring once. The chain couples TRBV19 to TRBJ1-5; D is unresolved. The sequence was obtained from a woman aged 40 to 49 in good health and CMV-seronegative. Sequenced sample: PBMCs. This CDR3 reads CASSFGHLSNQPQHF. The CDR3 DNA is TGTGCCAGTAGCTTTGGGCACCTAAGCAATCAGCCCCAGCATTTT.